The 26 T cell receptor beta chains presented below share a single source sample, sequenced in a study of Graves' ophthalmopathy and Graves' hyperthyroidism. Amplification from RNA transcripts yielded the TCR beta CDR3 regions. The first round was an RT-PCR with HTBI primers, and the second round was a multiplex PCR. TCRdb re-derived calls from the multiplex PCR reads in MiXCR, one entry per CDR3 protein. The repertoire holds about 210,000 distinct CDR3 sequences, with roughly 27% as singletons. The sequenced material came from peripheral blood. The receptors derive from a man in his forties or fifties with Graves' ophthalmopathy.

This clonotype was seen at least ten times. The chain carries TRBV10-3 and TRBJ2-7; TRBD1 is a possible D gene (5 bases). The length of the CDR3 is 14 residues. The ends were cut back, 6 bases at V and 2 bases at J, with 14 bases in the middle. The germline V gene has CDR1 ENHRY and CDR2 SYGVKD. DNA for the CDR3: TGTGCCATCAGCGGACAAGACTCCCCCTACGAGCAGTACTTC. As protein: CAISGQDSPYEQYF.

The gene calls are TRBV6-1 and TRBJ1-1; 9 positions match TRBD1. The V gene end was trimmed by 8 bases and the J gene end by 3 bases; junction bases not matched to a gene: 10. The CDR3 runs 15 residues. The germline gives CDR1 MNHNS, CDR2 SASEGT. This CDR3 reads CASPDRGPWDTEAFF. The CDR3 DNA follows: TGTGCCAGCCCGGACAGGGGCCCCTGGGACACTGAAGCTTTCTTT.

Many counts were recorded for this clonotype. Relative to the germline gene, one junction end is altered; a read error may explain this. The V gene is TRBV5-1, the J gene TRBJ2-5; 8 bases map to TRBD1. The CDR3 has 16 residues. Germline values: CDR1 SGHRS, CDR2 YFSETQ. Here the CDR3 reads CASKLTPGQENESADF. DNA of the CDR3: TGCGCCAGCAAATTAACTCCGGGACAGGAAAACGAATCGGCGGACTTC.

This clonotype was seen ten or more times. The rearrangement uses TRBV10-1 and TRBJ2-5; D is tentatively TRBD1 or TRBD2 (7 bases each). This CDR3 has 16 amino acids. The ends were cut back, 2 bases at V and 1 base at J, with 14 bases in the middle. The germline V gene has CDR1 WNHNN and CDR2 SYGVQD (reference sequence). The CDR3 DNA follows: TGCGCCAGCAGTGAGAACAGGGGAGGGGCCCAAGAGACCCAGTACTTC. It codes for CASSENRGGAQETQYF.

The rearrangement joins TRBV11-2 to TRBJ2-5, with 9 bases identical to TRBD1. Germline V gene lookup returns CDR1 SGHAT and CDR2 FQNNGV. Trimming at V came to 5 bases and at J to 7 bases, leaving 8 bases not matched to a gene. This CDR3 is built from 14 residues. Written as DNA, the CDR3 is TGTGCCAGCAGCCGGGACAGGGCGGTGGGGACCCAGTACTTC. Translation: CASSRDRAVGTQYF.

J is TRBJ2-7 and V is TRBV28, with TRBD2 matching over 9 bases. V was pared by 5 bases and J by 3 bases, with 14 bases of the junction left unmatched. The CDR3 has 17 residues. Germline V gene lookup returns CDR1 MDHEN and CDR2 SYDVKM. As DNA, the CDR3 is TGTGCCAGCAGTCCCGGGGGCGGGAGGGCCGCCTACTACGAGCAGTACTTC. Amino acid sequence: CASSPGGGRAAYYEQYF.

This clonotype was seen ten or more times. This chain uses TRBV6-2 or TRBV6-3 with TRBJ1-1; perhaps TRBD1 as D (6 bases). V was clipped by 6 bases and J by 0 bases, with 20 bases between them. CDR1 and CDR2 from the germline V gene are MNHEY and SVGEGT. The CDR3 is made up of 17 amino acids. The CDR3 DNA sequence: TGTGCCAGCAGGCACAGGGATTGGGCAACCATGAACACTGAAGCTTTCTTT. Translation gives CASRHRDWATMNTEAFF.

This clonotype was counted ten times or more. The gene calls are TRBV2 and TRBJ2-2; 7 bases match TRBD1. Germline V gives CDR1 SNHLY, CDR2 FYNNEI. The CDR3 has 15 amino acids. The V and J ends lost 2 bases and 6 bases, in that order; junction bases with no gene match: 6. The DNA of the CDR3 is TGTGCCAGCAGTGAAATAGGGGGCCGATCCGGGGAGCTGTTTTTT. Translation: CASSEIGGRSGELFF. Complete variable domain (other parts from reference TRBV2 and TRBJ2-2): EPEVTQTPSHQVTQMGQEVILRCVPISNHLYFYWYRQILGQKVEFLVSFYNNEISEKSEIFDDQFSVERPDGSNFTLKIRSTKLEDSAMYFCASSEIGGRSGELFFGEGSRLTVL.

The table lists this clonotype with many counts. The chain employs TRBV15 and TRBJ2-7; either TRBD1 or TRBD2 may supply D (5 bases each). The CDR3 totals 14 residues. Trimming removed 2 bases from V and 4 bases from J, with 12 bases in between. Germline V gene sequence: CDR1 LNHNV, CDR2 YYDKDF (reference sequence). In DNA, the CDR3 is TGTGCCACCAGCAGACCGGGACGGATATACGAGCAGTACTTC. This sequence encodes CATSRPGRIYEQYF.

This clonotype was observed many times. The chain is built from TRBV20-1 and TRBJ2-7, with TRBD1 identical over 8 bases. The CDR3 is 12 amino acids. Germline CDR1 is DFQATT and CDR2 is SNEGSKA (reference sequence). The ends lost 6 bases at V and 9 bases at J; junction bases unmatched: 10. CDR3 sequence reads: CSAVGQGRRQYF. CDR3 coding DNA: TGCAGTGCGGTCGGACAGGGACGTCGGCAGTACTTC.

Ten or more counts support this clonotype. The chain recombines TRBV27 with TRBJ2-7; 13 bases fit TRBD2. Germline V gives CDR1 MNHEY, CDR2 SMNVEV (reference sequence). This CDR3 has 15 amino acids. V trimming: 5 bases; J trimming: 5 bases; junction bases outside the gene matches: 6. The CDR3 here is CASSRLAGGSDEQYF. CDR3 DNA sequence: TGTGCCAGCAGTCGACTAGCGGGAGGTTCGGACGAGCAGTACTTC.

This clonotype occurred many times. V and J are TRBV6-2 or TRBV6-3 and TRBJ2-5; D is uncertain. The germline V gene has CDR1 MNHEY and CDR2 SVGEGT. Trimming took off 8 bases at V and 3 bases at J, with 13 bases between the two ends. The CDR3 is 13 residues long. In nucleotides, the CDR3 is TGTGCCAGCCGCCAGAGGTCGGAAGAGACCCAGTACTTC. Its protein is CASRQRSEETQYF.

At least ten counts were recorded for this clonotype. V gene TRBV12-3 or TRBV12-4 combines with J gene TRBJ2-5; TRBD2 matches at 14 bases. The CDR3 runs 16 residues. The trim removed 3 bases at V and 4 bases at J, leaving 4 bases unmatched. CDR3: CASSFGTSGRGETQYF. The CDR3 nucleotides read TGTGCCAGCAGTTTCGGGACTAGCGGGAGAGGAGAGACCCAGTACTTC.

The rearrangement joins TRBV7-2 to TRBJ2-5, with 8 bases matching TRBD2. The germline V gene encodes CDR1 SGHTA and CDR2 FQGNSA. The CDR3 length is 12 residues. After removal of 5 bases from V and 10 bases from J, the junction contained 6 bases not matched to a gene. CDR3 nucleotide sequence: TGTGCCAGCAGCAGACTAGCGAATGACCAGTACTTC. It codes for CASSRLANDQYF.

The J gene is TRBJ2-5, the V gene TRBV28; tentatively, D is TRBD2 (5 bases). Trimming stripped 5 bases from V and 1 base from J, with 11 bases between. The CDR3 loop spans 14 amino acids. CDR1 and CDR2 (germline): MDHEN, SYDVKM. The CDR3 is CASSRNLAQETQYF. DNA of the CDR3: TGTGCCAGCAGTCGAAACCTAGCCCAAGAGACCCAGTACTTC.

This clonotype has at least ten counts. In nucleotides, the CDR3 is TGCAGTGCTAGACCCGGGACTAGCGGGAGTACAGATACGCAGTATTTT. This sequence encodes CSARPGTSGSTDTQYF. This chain links TRBV20-1 with TRBJ2-3; 14 bases are a match to TRBD2. Trimming at V came to 2 bases and at J to 3 bases, leaving 4 bases not matched to a gene. CDR3 size: 16 residues. Germline values: CDR1 DFQATT, CDR2 SNEGSKA (reference sequence).

Here the CDR3 reads CASETANYGYTF. CDR3 DNA: TGTGCCAGCGAGACAGCAAACTATGGCTACACCTTC. This sequence joins TRBV28 and TRBJ1-2, with a possible D match to TRBD1 (5 bases). Trimming took off 8 bases at V and 2 bases at J, with 9 bases between the two ends. There are 12 residues in the CDR3. Germline assignment: CDR1 MDHEN and CDR2 SYDVKM.

The sample holds many counts of this clonotype. This chain links TRBV12-3 or TRBV12-4 with TRBJ2-7; 7 bases line up with TRBD2. With 2 bases clipped from V and 4 bases from J, the junction kept 8 bases outside the gene matches. The CDR3 length is 15 residues. The CDR3 sequence: CASSLIAAGKYEQYF. The CDR3 coding sequence is TGTGCCAGCAGTTTAATAGCAGCGGGAAAGTACGAGCAGTACTTC.

The table lists this clonotype with many counts. V gene TRBV4-2 combines with J gene TRBJ1-2; the D is unclear. The CDR3 totals 14 residues. Germline values: CDR1 LGHNA, CDR2 YNFKEQ. With 0 bases removed from V and 4 bases from J, the gap between germline ends came to 9 bases. The CDR3 DNA reads TGTGCCAGCAGCCAAGATCGGCCAAGCTATGGCTACACCTTC. Residues: CASSQDRPSYGYTF.

The chain is built from TRBV6-2 or TRBV6-3 and TRBJ2-7; weak D call: TRBD1 (5 bases). This CDR3 comprises 15 residues. With 6 bases removed from V and 6 bases from J, the gap between germline ends came to 21 bases. CDR1 is MNHEY, CDR2 SVGEGT, per germline. Here the CDR3 DNA reads TGTGCCAGCAGGGGAATACTGACAGTTTTTAGCGAGCAGTACTTC. Encoded protein: CASRGILTVFSEQYF.

This clonotype was picked up many times. The chain employs TRBV27 and TRBJ1-6; D is possibly TRBD1 (5 bases). The germline CDR1 and CDR2 sequences are MNHEY and SMNVEV (reference sequence). The CDR3 has 11 amino acids. V was pared by 6 bases and J by 15 bases, with 12 bases between. CDR3 coding DNA: TGTGCCAGCAGCGGAGGCGGGGGCCTCCACTTT. Translated, it gives CASSGGGGLHF.

This clonotype was seen ten or more times. CDR3 in amino acids: CASSFSAGGYEQYF. DNA of the CDR3: TGTGCCAGCAGTTTCTCGGCAGGGGGCTACGAGCAGTACTTC. V and J are TRBV12-3 or TRBV12-4 and TRBJ2-7, with TRBD1 matching over 7 bases. The CDR3 is made up of 14 amino acids. The V gene end was trimmed by 3 bases and the J gene end by 3 bases; junction bases not matched to a gene: 5.

The sample holds many counts of this clonotype. The chain carries TRBV5-5 and TRBJ1-3, with no clear D. V was shortened by 0 bases and J by 0 bases, with 10 bases between the two germline ends. This CDR3 is built from 16 residues. Germline lookup yields CDR1 SGHKS and CDR2 YYEKEE (reference sequence). The CDR3 region has the DNA TGTGCCAGCAGCTTGGTTGGGGTTTACTCTGGAAACACCATATATTTT. Its translation is CASSLVGVYSGNTIYF.

This clonotype was seen repeatedly, ten times or more. The chain couples TRBV29-1 to TRBJ2-5; no clear D. Germline values: CDR1 SQVTM, CDR2 ANQGSEA. The length of the CDR3 is 12 residues. V was shortened by 7 bases and J by 1 base, with 10 bases between the two germline ends. The CDR3 DNA sequence: TGCAGCGCTAGAGCGACCCAAGAGACCCAGTACTTC. Amino acid sequence: CSARATQETQYF.

The table lists this clonotype with many counts. The V call is TRBV7-9, the J call TRBJ1-2; possible D gene TRBD1, 5 bases. The V gene's germline CDR1 is SEHNR and CDR2 FQNEAQ (reference sequence). With 5 bases removed from V and 4 bases from J, the gap between germline ends came to 11 bases. This CDR3 spans 13 amino acids. The CDR3 sequence is CASSLRGAYGYTF. CDR3 in DNA: TGTGCCAGCAGCCTTAGGGGCGCCTATGGCTACACCTTC.

This clonotype was seen ten or more times. The chain uses TRBV11-2 and TRBJ2-7; TRBD2 might be the D (5 bases). CDR3 size: 15 residues. Trimming pared 3 bases from V and 1 base from J, leaving 13 bases between. Per the germline V gene, CDR1 is SGHAT and CDR2 is FQNNGV. In DNA, the CDR3 is TGTGCCAGCAGCTTTGGGCGGGCGAGGTCCTACGAGCAGTACTTC. Its translation: CASSFGRARSYEQYF.